These T cell receptor beta chains were read from a single sample in a study of beta chain features in type 1 diabetes. Generated by immunoSEQ multiplex PCR, the TCRdb table keeps only in-frame clones and is missing some. The sample lists around 330,000 clones, roughly 11% occurring once. The sample consisted of naive CD4+ T cells from blood. Receptors originate from a woman in her twenties or thirties in good health. CDR3s include the opening cysteine and the closing phenylalanine or tryptophan. Fields, in order: clone size, D gene, J gene, V gene, CDR3 DNA, CDR3 protein. A D gene is named only where the DNA matches it firmly. The size field is filled for only some rows; it gives once, few, many or a size class.

>few|TRBD1|TRBJ1-4|TRBV27
TGTGCCAGCGGACAGGCGAATCTAAATGAAAAACTGTTTTTT
CASGQANLNEKLFF
>few|NA|TRBJ2-5|TRBV7-9
TGTGCCAGCAGCTTAATAGAAGTTTACCAAGAGACCCAGTACTTC
CASSLIEVYQETQYF
>few|TRBD1|TRBJ2-7|TRBV5-1
TGCGCCAGCAGCCTGTCGGGACAGAACTACGAGCAGTACTTC
CASSLSGQNYEQYF
>NA|NA|TRBJ2-5|TRBV29-1
TGCAGCGTTTTGCTAGCCGGGGAGACCCAGTACTTC
CSVLLAGETQYF
>NA|NA|TRBJ2-3|TRBV28
TGTGCCAGCAGTTCCGCTGGACCTAGGGGAGATACGCAGTATTTT
CASSSAGPRGDTQYF
>NA|TRBD2|TRBJ2-7|TRBV30
TGTGCCTGGACTCGTGGGCGGGAGGACTCCAAGCAGTACTTC
CAWTRGREDSKQYF
>few|NA|TRBJ2-7|TRBV15
TGTGCCACCAGCAGAGTGGTGAGGGCACAGGGCCTGGACGAGCAGTACTTC
CATSRVVRAQGLDEQYF
>NA|TRBD1|TRBJ2-7|TRBV11-1
TGTGCCACCTCGGGACAGGGTTACGAGCAGTACTTC
CATSGQGYEQYF
>few|TRBD1|TRBJ2-6|TRBV18
TGTGCCAGCTCACGAACCGGGACAGGGGCCTCTGGGGCCAACGTCCTGACTTTC
CASSRTGTGASGANVLTF
>NA|TRBD1|TRBJ2-5|TRBV28
TGTGCCAGCAGTTTACCCTGGGCAGGGGGCTGGGGGGAGACCCAGTACTTC
CASSLPWAGGWGETQYF
>NA|NA|TRBJ2-7|TRBV7-9
TGTGCCAGCATCGCCCTGGTCGGGTCGTCCTACGAGCAGTACTTC
CASIALVGSSYEQYF
>NA|NA|TRBJ1-4|TRBV7-9
TGTGCCAGCAGCTTAATGGACAGCATAACTGAAAAACTGTTTTTT
CASSLMDSITEKLFF
>NA|TRBD2|TRBJ2-1|TRBV27
TGTGCCAGCAGACCTCGACTAGCGGGAGTAAACAATGAGCAGTTCTTC
CASRPRLAGVNNEQFF
>NA|NA|TRBJ2-7|TRBV28
TGTGCCAGCAGTTTTTCGGGGAAGGGCTACGAGCAGTACTTC
CASSFSGKGYEQYF
>NA|TRBD1|TRBJ2-7|TRBV6-5
TGTGCCAGCAGCAACAGGGGGCTTCCCCCCGAGCAGTACTTC
CASSNRGLPPEQYF
>NA|NA|TRBJ1-2|TRBV10-3
TGTGCCATCAGTGGGGAGAGCTATGGCTACACCTTC
CAISGESYGYTF
>NA|NA|TRBJ2-3|TRBV20-1
TGCAGTGCGCCCCGGGCAGATACGCAGTATTTT
CSAPRADTQYF
>few|NA|TRBJ2-6|TRBV11-2
TGTGCCAGCAGCTCCCAGGCTGGGGCCAACGTCCTGACTTTC
CASSSQAGANVLTF
>few|NA|TRBJ1-5|TRBV6-5
TGTGCCAGCAGAAGAACGGGAGGACAGCCCCAGCATTTT
CASRRTGGQPQHF
>NA|NA|TRBJ2-1|TRBV7-6
TGTGCCAGCAGCTTAGGGGAGCGGACTTACAATGAGCAGTTCTTC
CASSLGERTYNEQFF
>few|TRBD1|TRBJ2-7|TRBV11-1
TGTGCCAGCAGCTCGACAGGGACGGGCGAGCAGTACTTC
CASSSTGTGEQYF
>NA|NA|TRBJ1-1|TRBV7-9
TGTGCCAGCAGCGCTGCGGGGAACACTGAAGCTTTCTTT
CASSAAGNTEAFF